These T cell receptor beta chains were read from a single sample in a study of T-cell reconstitution after alpha-beta-depleted transplantation in children. Via MiXCR, TCRdb re-called the PCR reads, giving one row per CDR3 protein. The sample yields about 510,000 distinct CDR3 sequences, about an eighth seen once. Here the sequenced sample was PBMCs, mostly from graft donor cells, taken 180 days after TCRalphabeta/CD19-depleted stem cell transplant. All receptors come from a female patient between 2 and 15 years old who had a stem cell transplant for aplastic anemia, so the T cells may come from the graft donor. CDR3s include the opening cysteine and the closing phenylalanine or tryptophan. D genes are given only for firm matches. Clone size, where shown, is once, few, many, or a class for clones that have expanded.

v_call: TRBV20-1
clone_size: few
j_call: TRBJ2-1
d_call: TRBD2
cdr3_aa: CSAAIPGLATNEQFF
cdr3_nt: TGCAGTGCTGCTATACCGGGACTAGCGACAAATGAGCAGTTCTTC

v_call: TRBV20-1
clone_size: .
j_call: TRBJ1-5
d_call: .
cdr3_aa: CSAVVSENQPQHF
cdr3_nt: TGCAGTGCTGTCGTATCGGAAAATCAGCCCCAGCATTTT

v_call: TRBV5-1
clone_size: once
j_call: TRBJ2-1
d_call: .
cdr3_aa: CASSLEFNGSREQFF
cdr3_nt: TGCGCCAGCAGCTTGGAATTTAACGGTTCCCGTGAGCAGTTCTTC

v_call: TRBV20-1
clone_size: .
j_call: TRBJ2-3
d_call: .
cdr3_aa: CSAKKGTKDTQYF
cdr3_nt: TGCAGTGCTAAGAAAGGGACCAAAGATACGCAGTATTTT

v_call: TRBV20-1
clone_size: .
j_call: TRBJ1-5
d_call: .
cdr3_aa: CSASGSGPSETNQPQHF
cdr3_nt: TGCAGTGCTAGTGGTTCCGGGCCCTCGGAGACCAATCAGCCCCAGCATTTT

v_call: TRBV28
clone_size: .
j_call: TRBJ2-5
d_call: .
cdr3_aa: CASRGVAYKETQYF
cdr3_nt: TGTGCCAGCAGGGGGGTAGCGTATAAAGAGACCCAGTACTTC

v_call: TRBV12-3/TRBV12-4
clone_size: .
j_call: TRBJ2-1
d_call: TRBD1
cdr3_aa: CASSLRTGGSNEQFF
cdr3_nt: TGTGCCAGCAGTCTTCGGACAGGGGGCTCCAATGAGCAGTTCTTC

v_call: TRBV3-1
clone_size: many
j_call: TRBJ2-5
d_call: .
cdr3_aa: CASSQGYRREETQYF
cdr3_nt: TGTGCCAGCAGCCAAGGTTACAGGCGGGAAGAGACCCAGTACTTC

v_call: TRBV4-3
clone_size: .
j_call: TRBJ2-5
d_call: TRBD2
cdr3_aa: CASSQVGDYPPGETQYF
cdr3_nt: TGCGCCAGCAGCCAAGTTGGGGACTATCCCCCGGGAGAGACCCAGTACTTC

v_call: TRBV2
clone_size: .
j_call: TRBJ2-4
d_call: .
cdr3_aa: CASSVSALGNIQYF
cdr3_nt: TGTGCCAGCAGTGTTTCAGCCCTGGGAAACATTCAGTACTTC

v_call: TRBV28
clone_size: .
j_call: TRBJ1-6
d_call: TRBD1
cdr3_aa: CASSLLADGDRGNSPLHF
cdr3_nt: TGTGCCAGCAGTTTATTGGCCGATGGGGACAGGGGAAATTCACCCCTCCACTTT

v_call: TRBV29-1
clone_size: many
j_call: TRBJ2-2
d_call: .
cdr3_aa: CSVEGARNTGELFF
cdr3_nt: TGCAGCGTTGAAGGGGCACGGAACACCGGGGAGCTGTTTTTT

v_call: TRBV7-8
clone_size: few
j_call: TRBJ1-5
d_call: .
cdr3_aa: CASSLALEGQPQHF
cdr3_nt: TGTGCCAGCAGCTTAGCGCTCGAAGGTCAGCCCCAGCATTTT

v_call: TRBV12-3/TRBV12-4
clone_size: many
j_call: TRBJ2-2
d_call: .
cdr3_aa: CASIREARNTGELFF
cdr3_nt: TGTGCCAGCATCAGGGAGGCTCGAAACACCGGGGAGCTGTTTTTT

v_call: TRBV20-1
clone_size: few
j_call: TRBJ2-1
d_call: .
cdr3_aa: CSARMGLSSYNEQFF
cdr3_nt: TGCAGTGCTAGAATGGGCTTGAGCTCCTACAATGAGCAGTTCTTC

v_call: TRBV5-1
clone_size: few
j_call: TRBJ2-2
d_call: .
cdr3_aa: CASSYGTLFTGELFF
cdr3_nt: TGCGCCAGCAGCTACGGGACACTATTCACCGGGGAGCTGTTTTTT

v_call: TRBV12-3/TRBV12-4
clone_size: many
j_call: TRBJ2-3
d_call: .
cdr3_aa: CASSSTGDTQYF
cdr3_nt: TGTGCCAGCAGTTCCACCGGAGATACGCAGTATTTT

v_call: TRBV11-2
clone_size: .
j_call: TRBJ2-1
d_call: .
cdr3_aa: CASSPSRGNREQFF
cdr3_nt: TGTGCCAGCAGCCCAAGCCGCGGAAATCGGGAGCAGTTCTTC

v_call: TRBV12-3/TRBV12-4
clone_size: .
j_call: TRBJ2-1
d_call: .
cdr3_aa: CASSSQFSYNEQFF
cdr3_nt: TGTGCCAGCAGTTCTCAGTTCAGCTACAATGAGCAGTTCTTC

v_call: TRBV4-1
clone_size: .
j_call: TRBJ2-1
d_call: TRBD2
cdr3_aa: CASSQAIGGRGNEQFF
cdr3_nt: TGCGCCAGCAGCCAAGCGATAGGCGGGAGGGGGAATGAGCAGTTCTTC

v_call: TRBV12-3/TRBV12-4
clone_size: few
j_call: TRBJ2-2
d_call: .
cdr3_aa: CASSLAGPGGELFF
cdr3_nt: TGTGCCAGCAGTTTGGCAGGGCCGGGCGGGGAGCTGTTTTTT

v_call: TRBV27
clone_size: .
j_call: TRBJ1-5
d_call: .
cdr3_aa: CASGPASWYSNQPQHF
cdr3_nt: TGTGCCAGCGGGCCTGCCTCATGGTATAGCAATCAGCCCCAGCATTTT

v_call: TRBV20-1
clone_size: .
j_call: TRBJ1-1
d_call: .
cdr3_aa: CSARDLTGTPGWNEAFF
cdr3_nt: TGCAGTGCTAGAGATTTAACCGGGACACCTGGATGGAATGAAGCTTTCTTT

v_call: TRBV27
clone_size: many
j_call: TRBJ1-2
d_call: TRBD1
cdr3_aa: CASSYGRGRDGYTF
cdr3_nt: TGTGCCAGCAGTTATGGCAGGGGGCGAGATGGCTACACCTTC

v_call: TRBV18
clone_size: .
j_call: TRBJ2-7
d_call: TRBD2
cdr3_aa: CASSPGLAGGSSYEQYF
cdr3_nt: TGTGCCAGCTCCCCTGGACTAGCGGGAGGGAGCTCCTACGAGCAGTACTTC

v_call: TRBV7-2
clone_size: .
j_call: TRBJ2-3
d_call: TRBD2
cdr3_aa: CASSPLPLAGAKDTQYF
cdr3_nt: TGTGCCAGCAGCCCACTACCCCTAGCGGGAGCCAAAGATACGCAGTATTTT

v_call: TRBV6-5
clone_size: few
j_call: TRBJ2-1
d_call: TRBD2
cdr3_aa: CASSYSGTSGVYNEQFF
cdr3_nt: TGTGCCAGCAGTTACTCCGGGACTAGCGGGGTCTACAATGAGCAGTTCTTC

v_call: TRBV24-1
clone_size: few
j_call: TRBJ2-7
d_call: TRBD1
cdr3_aa: CATSDGTGPKGSSYEQYF
cdr3_nt: TGTGCCACCAGTGATGGGACAGGCCCCAAAGGGAGTTCCTACGAGCAGTACTTC

v_call: TRBV20-1
clone_size: few
j_call: TRBJ1-5
d_call: .
cdr3_aa: CSARADPYSNQPQHF
cdr3_nt: TGCAGTGCTAGAGCCGACCCTTATAGCAATCAGCCCCAGCATTTT

v_call: TRBV29-1
clone_size: few
j_call: TRBJ1-2
d_call: TRBD1
cdr3_aa: CSVDKQGASGYTF
cdr3_nt: TGCAGCGTTGACAAGCAGGGGGCAAGTGGCTACACCTTC

v_call: TRBV5-6
clone_size: few
j_call: TRBJ2-6
d_call: .
cdr3_aa: CASSPKPKGPGANVLTF
cdr3_nt: TGTGCCAGCAGCCCCAAACCGAAGGGACCTGGGGCCAACGTCCTGACTTTC

v_call: TRBV18
clone_size: .
j_call: TRBJ2-1
d_call: .
cdr3_aa: CASSPTYYNEQFF
cdr3_nt: TGTGCCAGCTCCCCGACGTACTACAATGAGCAGTTCTTC

v_call: TRBV5-6
clone_size: few
j_call: TRBJ2-7
d_call: .
cdr3_aa: CASSLEDRTLEAYEQYF
cdr3_nt: TGTGCCAGCAGCTTGGAGGACCGCACTCTCGAGGCCTACGAGCAGTACTTC

v_call: TRBV28
clone_size: .
j_call: TRBJ2-7
d_call: .
cdr3_aa: CASSFRVHEQYF
cdr3_nt: TGTGCCAGCAGTTTCAGGGTCCACGAGCAGTACTTC

v_call: TRBV18
clone_size: .
j_call: TRBJ2-7
d_call: .
cdr3_aa: CASSPMPPGSTYEQYF
cdr3_nt: TGTGCCAGCTCACCAATGCCCCCCGGGTCGACCTACGAGCAGTACTTC

v_call: TRBV19
clone_size: few
j_call: TRBJ1-5
d_call: TRBD1
cdr3_aa: CASSIGDRPYQPQHF
cdr3_nt: TGTGCCAGTAGTATCGGGGACAGGCCTTATCAGCCCCAGCATTTT

v_call: TRBV20-1
clone_size: .
j_call: TRBJ2-5
d_call: .
cdr3_aa: CSARRSTDAGETQYF
cdr3_nt: TGCAGTGCTAGAAGGAGTACCGACGCAGGCGAGACCCAGTACTTC

v_call: TRBV27
clone_size: few
j_call: TRBJ2-7
d_call: TRBD1
cdr3_aa: CASSLAGGAWYEQYF
cdr3_nt: TGTGCCAGCAGTTTGGCAGGGGGCGCTTGGTACGAGCAGTACTTC

v_call: TRBV2
clone_size: .
j_call: TRBJ2-4
d_call: .
cdr3_aa: CASSEATGNIQYF
cdr3_nt: TGTGCCAGCAGTGAAGCTACCGGAAACATTCAGTACTTC

v_call: TRBV6-2/TRBV6-3
clone_size: .
j_call: TRBJ1-5
d_call: TRBD1
cdr3_aa: CASSWTGIDQPQHF
cdr3_nt: TGTGCCAGCAGCTGGACAGGGATTGATCAGCCCCAGCATTTT

v_call: TRBV10-3
clone_size: .
j_call: TRBJ2-3
d_call: .
cdr3_aa: CAISESKDRDGNTDTQYF
cdr3_nt: TGTGCCATCAGTGAGTCGAAGGATCGGGACGGAAACACAGATACGCAGTATTTT

v_call: TRBV12-3/TRBV12-4
clone_size: .
j_call: TRBJ2-7
d_call: .
cdr3_aa: CASSLGIGGVYEQYF
cdr3_nt: TGTGCCAGCAGTTTAGGGATAGGGGGAGTCTACGAGCAGTACTTC

v_call: TRBV29-1
clone_size: .
j_call: TRBJ1-3
d_call: .
cdr3_aa: CSVEMSSGNTIYF
cdr3_nt: TGCAGCGTCGAGATGAGCTCTGGAAACACCATATATTTT

v_call: TRBV7-2
clone_size: .
j_call: TRBJ2-3
d_call: .
cdr3_aa: CASSSWGTDTQYF
cdr3_nt: TGTGCCAGCAGCTCTTGGGGCACAGATACGCAGTATTTT

v_call: TRBV20-1
clone_size: few
j_call: TRBJ1-6
d_call: TRBD1
cdr3_aa: CSATTDRDDSPLHF
cdr3_nt: TGCAGTGCGACAACGGACAGGGACGATTCACCCCTCCACTTT